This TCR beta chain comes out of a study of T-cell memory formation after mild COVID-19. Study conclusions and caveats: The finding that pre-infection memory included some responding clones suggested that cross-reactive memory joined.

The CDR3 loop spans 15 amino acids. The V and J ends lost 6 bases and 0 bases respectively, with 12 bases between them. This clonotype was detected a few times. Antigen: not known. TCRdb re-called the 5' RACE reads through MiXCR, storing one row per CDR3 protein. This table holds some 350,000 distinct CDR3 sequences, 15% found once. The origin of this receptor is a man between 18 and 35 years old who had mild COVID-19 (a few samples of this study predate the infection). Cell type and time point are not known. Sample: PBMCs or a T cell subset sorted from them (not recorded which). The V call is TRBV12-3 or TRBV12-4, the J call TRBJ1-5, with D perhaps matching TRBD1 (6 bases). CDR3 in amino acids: CASRPNRDSNQPQHF. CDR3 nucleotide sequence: TGTGCCAGCAGACCGAACAGGGATAGCAATCAGCCCCAGCATTTT.